This T cell receptor beta chain is drawn from a study of metastatic and nonmetastatic thyroid tumors. The study's findings and limits: Versus benign nodules, malignant thyroid tumors reportedly had significantly higher TCR beta diversity, in blood and tumor.

All patients were untreated before thyroid surgery. Original handling: Clinicopathological groups of papillary thyroid cancer showed CDR3 differences that were used to build a distant-metastasis classifier. TCRdb re-analyzed the PCR reads using MiXCR. Here the V and J calls rest on TCRdb's processing, not on the authors' analysis. Altogether around 23,000 clones are present, around 20% being singletons, with the ten largest covering under 30%. Germline CDR1 is LNHNV and CDR2 is YYDKDF (reference sequence). The CDR3 covers 14 residues. V was trimmed by 0 bases and J by 5 bases, leaving 11 bases between them. For this clone: The target antigen is unknown. The same CDR3 can be traced to other DNA sequences in this sample.

The sample consisted of blood. The source of this sequence is a female donor with papillary thyroid cancer or a benign thyroid nodule (not recorded which). Some clones in this sample may be carry-over from other donors' samples. The chain carries TRBV15 and TRBJ2-7; D is possibly TRBD1 (6 bases). Here the CDR3 DNA reads TGTGCCACCAGCAGAGAGTTAGGGGGTCACGAGCAGTACTTC. Its protein is CATSRELGGHEQYF.